The TCR beta chain under discussion was sequenced for a study of Graves' ophthalmopathy and Graves' hyperthyroidism. J was trimmed by 4 bases and V by 5 bases; bases with no gene match: 8. The germline V gene encodes CDR1 SGHAT and CDR2 FQNNGV. This CDR3 spans 16 amino acids. Clinical symptoms and serum thyroxine were used for diagnosis; TRAb, thyroid ultrasound and orbital computed tomography were also relied on. The PBMCs originated from less than 13 ml of fresh peripheral blood. For repertoire sequencing, the TCR beta CDR3 regions were amplified from RNA transcripts. HTBI-primed first-round RT-PCR preceded second-round multiplex PCR. TCRdb used MiXCR to reprocess the multiplex PCR reads, holding one entry per CDR3 protein. The table includes 300,000 to 400,000 distinct CDR3 sequences, approximately 17% detected once.

The V call is TRBV11-2, the J call TRBJ2-2; TRBD1 agrees at 9 bases. The receptor's source is an adult woman with stable Graves' hyperthyroidism. Sequenced material: peripheral blood. The CDR3 spells CASSGTGTGTTGELFF. The DNA for the CDR3 is TGTGCCAGCAGCGGAACCGGGACAGGGACCACCGGGGAGCTGTTTTTT.